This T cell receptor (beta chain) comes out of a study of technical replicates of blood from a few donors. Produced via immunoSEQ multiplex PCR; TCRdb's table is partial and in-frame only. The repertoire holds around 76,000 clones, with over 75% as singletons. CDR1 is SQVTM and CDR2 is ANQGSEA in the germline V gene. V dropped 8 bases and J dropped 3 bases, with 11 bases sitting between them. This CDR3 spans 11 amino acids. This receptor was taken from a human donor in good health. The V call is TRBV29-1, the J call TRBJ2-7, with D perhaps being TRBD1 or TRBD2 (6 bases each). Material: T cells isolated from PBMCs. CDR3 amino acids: CSIGGGYEQYF. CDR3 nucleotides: TGCAGCATTGGAGGGGGCTACGAGCAGTACTTC.